This paragraph reports one T cell receptor beta chain. This sample was taken from a study of OX40 agonist ivuxolimab in advanced cancers. Background on the study: A diagnosis of hepatocellular carcinoma, melanoma, renal cell or head and neck cancer was present in dose-escalation patients. One patient with hepatocellular carcinoma and two with cutaneous melanoma, three in all, had partial responses.

Trimming removed 4 bases at V and 1 base at J, with 11 bases between. Germline assignment: CDR1 SGDLS and CDR2 YYNGEE. The CDR3 sequence is 15 residues long. Profiled with immunoSEQ multiplex PCR; TCRdb holds only in-frame clones, not every one. The data show around 80,000 clones, nearly 90% seen once. The receptor was derived from an adult with an advanced solid tumor such as melanoma, head and neck, liver or kidney cancer. The sequencing here drew on CD4+ or CD8+ T cells sorted from blood, taken in a trial of the OX40 agonist ivuxolimab. This chain uses TRBV9 with TRBJ2-2; the D is unclear. The CDR3, as DNA: TGTGCCAGCAGCCCTGACATCTTGAACACCGGGGAGCTGTTTTTT. This codes for CASSPDILNTGELFF.